Listed below are T cell receptor beta chains from one sample, sequenced in a study of T cells in localized non-small cell lung cancer. The table came from immunoSEQ multiplex PCR; TCRdb's copy has only in-frame clones and leaves some out. The sample carries 15,000 to 20,000 clones, around four fifths recorded once. The source material was peripheral blood, sampled before any cancer treatment. All receptors derive from a male donor at least 60 years old with stage III lung adenocarcinoma. The CDR3 runs from the conserved cysteine through the conserved F or W. Fields, in order: J gene, D gene, clone size, V gene, CDR3 protein, CDR3 DNA. A D gene is named only where the DNA matches it firmly. Clone size appears in some rows only: once, few, many, or a class for an expanded clone.

j_call: TRBJ1-5; d_call: -; clone_size: -; v_call: TRBV6-6; cdr3_aa: CASSYSGSNQPQHF; cdr3_nt: TGTGCCAGCAGTTACTCAGGGAGCAATCAGCCCCAGCATTTT
j_call: TRBJ2-7; d_call: -; clone_size: -; v_call: TRBV11-1; cdr3_aa: CASSPDGGAYEQYF; cdr3_nt: TGTGCCAGCAGCCCTGACGGAGGCGCTTACGAGCAGTACTTC
j_call: TRBJ2-1; d_call: TRBD1; clone_size: -; v_call: TRBV18; cdr3_aa: CASSPGQGAVSNEQFF; cdr3_nt: TGTGCCAGCTCACCGGGACAGGGGGCAGTAAGCAATGAGCAGTTCTTC
j_call: TRBJ1-1; d_call: -; clone_size: -; v_call: TRBV7-9; cdr3_aa: CASRLGGTEAFF; cdr3_nt: TGTGCCAGCAGATTGGGGGGCACTGAAGCTTTCTTT
j_call: TRBJ2-5; d_call: -; clone_size: -; v_call: TRBV6-5; cdr3_aa: CASKLIAGTAETQYF; cdr3_nt: TGTGCCAGCAAATTAATTGCAGGGACTGCAGAGACCCAGTACTTC
j_call: TRBJ1-6; d_call: TRBD1; clone_size: once; v_call: TRBV11-1; cdr3_aa: CASSLGGTGQAPLHF; cdr3_nt: TGTGCCAGCAGCTTAGGAGGGACAGGTCAAGCTCCCCTCCACTTT
j_call: TRBJ1-4; d_call: TRBD1; clone_size: once; v_call: TRBV5-1; cdr3_aa: CASSWGTVATNEKLFF; cdr3_nt: TGCGCCAGCAGCTGGGGGACAGTCGCAACTAATGAAAAACTGTTTTTT
j_call: TRBJ2-2; d_call: -; clone_size: -; v_call: TRBV9; cdr3_aa: CASSARGDLQAGELFF; cdr3_nt: TGTGCCAGCAGCGCCCGCGGGGACCTCCAGGCCGGGGAGCTGTTTTTT
j_call: TRBJ1-1; d_call: -; clone_size: -; v_call: TRBV5-4; cdr3_aa: CASSLKMNTEAFF; cdr3_nt: TGTGCCAGCAGCTTAAAAATGAACACTGAAGCTTTCTTT
j_call: TRBJ2-3; d_call: -; clone_size: few; v_call: TRBV9; cdr3_aa: CASSVGRGVAVDTQYF; cdr3_nt: TGTGCCAGCAGCGTAGGGAGGGGGGTAGCTGTAGATACGCAGTATTTT
j_call: TRBJ2-1; d_call: TRBD1; clone_size: once; v_call: TRBV7-3; cdr3_aa: CASSPQPLTTGNEQFF; cdr3_nt: TGTGCCAGCAGCCCCCAACCGCTCACGACAGGGAATGAGCAGTTCTTC
j_call: TRBJ1-1; d_call: -; clone_size: -; v_call: TRBV23-1; cdr3_aa: CASKEEAFF; cdr3_nt: TGCGCCAGCAAGGAAGAAGCTTTCTTT
j_call: TRBJ1-4; d_call: -; clone_size: -; v_call: TRBV6-5; cdr3_aa: CASSPSGEKLFF; cdr3_nt: TGTGCCAGCAGCCCCTCGGGTGAAAAACTGTTTTTT
j_call: TRBJ1-1; d_call: -; clone_size: -; v_call: TRBV7-9; cdr3_aa: CASSQDRAAEAFF; cdr3_nt: TGTGCCAGCAGCCAAGATAGGGCAGCTGAAGCTTTCTTT
j_call: TRBJ1-6; d_call: TRBD1; clone_size: -; v_call: TRBV6-6; cdr3_aa: CASSWGRQGGSPLHF; cdr3_nt: TGTGCCAGCAGCTGGGGGAGACAGGGTGGTTCACCCCTCCACTTT
j_call: TRBJ2-7; d_call: -; clone_size: -; v_call: TRBV2; cdr3_aa: CASRAARERYEQYF; cdr3_nt: TGTGCCAGCAGGGCCGCTAGAGAGAGGTACGAGCAGTACTTC
j_call: TRBJ1-6; d_call: TRBD1; clone_size: -; v_call: TRBV5-1; cdr3_aa: CASATGGWSPLHF; cdr3_nt: TGCGCCAGCGCGACAGGGGGTTGGTCACCCCTCCACTTT
j_call: TRBJ1-2; d_call: -; clone_size: -; v_call: TRBV10-3; cdr3_aa: CAITWTQFTRGGYTF; cdr3_nt: TGTGCCATCACTTGGACCCAATTTACCCGGGGTGGCTACACCTTC
j_call: TRBJ1-2; d_call: -; clone_size: -; v_call: TRBV19; cdr3_aa: CASSIKGTGYGYTF; cdr3_nt: TGTGCCAGTAGTATTAAAGGGACTGGATATGGCTACACCTTC
j_call: TRBJ2-3; d_call: TRBD2; clone_size: -; v_call: TRBV7-8; cdr3_aa: CASSLASGGGAADTQYF; cdr3_nt: TGTGCCAGCAGCTTAGCGTCAGGCGGGGGGGCCGCAGATACGCAGTATTTT
j_call: TRBJ2-1; d_call: -; clone_size: -; v_call: TRBV30; cdr3_aa: CAWSRDFYNEQFF; cdr3_nt: TGTGCCTGGAGCCGGGACTTCTACAATGAGCAGTTCTTC
j_call: TRBJ1-2; d_call: TRBD1; clone_size: once; v_call: TRBV18; cdr3_aa: CASSQGAGDGYTF; cdr3_nt: TGTGCCAGCTCACAGGGGGCCGGTGATGGCTACACCTTC
j_call: TRBJ2-1; d_call: TRBD1; clone_size: once; v_call: TRBV18; cdr3_aa: CASSLDGTGGLNEQFF; cdr3_nt: TGTGCCAGCTCATTGGATGGGACAGGGGGCCTGAATGAGCAGTTCTTC
j_call: TRBJ1-6; d_call: -; clone_size: -; v_call: TRBV18; cdr3_aa: CASSPDRQDRWDSPLHF; cdr3_nt: TGTGCCAGCTCACCAGACCGTCAAGACCGGTGGGATTCACCCCTCCACTTT
j_call: TRBJ1-1; d_call: TRBD1; clone_size: -; v_call: TRBV5-8; cdr3_aa: CASSLGVGQGVLAFF; cdr3_nt: TGTGCCAGCAGCTTGGGGGTCGGACAGGGGGTCTTGGCTTTCTTT
j_call: TRBJ2-2; d_call: -; clone_size: -; v_call: TRBV11-1; cdr3_aa: CASSLRPNTGELFF; cdr3_nt: TGTGCCAGCAGCTTACGGCCGAACACCGGGGAGCTGTTTTTT
j_call: TRBJ2-2; d_call: TRBD2; clone_size: -; v_call: TRBV5-5; cdr3_aa: CASSSWSSGSGELFF; cdr3_nt: TGTGCCAGCAGCTCCTGGTCTAGCGGCTCCGGGGAGCTGTTTTTT
j_call: TRBJ2-1; d_call: -; clone_size: once; v_call: TRBV18; cdr3_aa: CASSPVMSRAYNEQFF; cdr3_nt: TGTGCCAGCTCACCCGTTATGTCCCGGGCCTACAATGAGCAGTTCTTC
j_call: TRBJ1-3; d_call: TRBD1; clone_size: -; v_call: TRBV2; cdr3_aa: CASSVAGGRPGNTIYF; cdr3_nt: TGTGCCAGCAGTGTGGCAGGGGGACGGCCTGGAAACACCATATATTTT
j_call: TRBJ1-1; d_call: -; clone_size: -; v_call: TRBV2; cdr3_aa: CASSEAGVGEAFF; cdr3_nt: TGTGCCAGCAGTGAAGCTGGGGTGGGTGAAGCTTTCTTT
j_call: TRBJ2-4; d_call: -; clone_size: -; v_call: TRBV15; cdr3_aa: CATSRDLGQLNIQYF; cdr3_nt: TGTGCCACCAGCAGAGATCTAGGACAGTTAAACATTCAGTACTTC
j_call: TRBJ2-7; d_call: -; clone_size: -; v_call: TRBV4-1; cdr3_aa: CASSQAVASYEQYF; cdr3_nt: TGCGCCAGCAGCCAAGCCGTGGCGTCCTACGAGCAGTACTTC
j_call: TRBJ2-6; d_call: -; clone_size: -; v_call: TRBV5-1; cdr3_aa: CASSLDSGTSGANVLTF; cdr3_nt: TGCGCCAGCAGCTTGGATTCGGGGACCTCTGGGGCCAACGTCCTGACTTTC
j_call: TRBJ2-1; d_call: TRBD2; clone_size: -; v_call: TRBV5-4; cdr3_aa: CASSRLAGGPRNEQFF; cdr3_nt: TGTGCCAGCAGCCGACTAGCGGGGGGGCCTCGGAATGAGCAGTTCTTC